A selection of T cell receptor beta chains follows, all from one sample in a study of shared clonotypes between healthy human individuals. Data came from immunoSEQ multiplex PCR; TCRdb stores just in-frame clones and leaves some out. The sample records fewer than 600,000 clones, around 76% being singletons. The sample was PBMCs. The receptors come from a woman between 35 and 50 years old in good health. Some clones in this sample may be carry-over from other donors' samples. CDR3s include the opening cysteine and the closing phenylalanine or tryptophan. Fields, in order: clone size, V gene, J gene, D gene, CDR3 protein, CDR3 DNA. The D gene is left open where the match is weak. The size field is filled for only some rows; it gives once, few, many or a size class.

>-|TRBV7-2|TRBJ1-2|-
CASSSGQRVNGYTF
TGTGCCAGCAGCTCGGGACAAAGGGTGAATGGCTACACCTTC
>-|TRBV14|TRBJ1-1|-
CASSQDYSSEAFF
TGTGCCAGCAGCCAAGATTATTCGTCTGAAGCTTTCTTT
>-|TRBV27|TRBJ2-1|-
CASSLTTGSGAYNEQFF
TGTGCCAGCAGTTTGACAACGGGTAGCGGTGCCTACAATGAGCAGTTCTTC
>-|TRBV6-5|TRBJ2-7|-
CASRSDSESYEQYF
TGTGCCAGCAGATCTGACAGCGAATCCTACGAGCAGTACTTC
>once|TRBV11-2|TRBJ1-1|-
CASSPHANTEAFF
TGTGCCAGCAGTCCTCACGCGAACACTGAAGCTTTCTTT
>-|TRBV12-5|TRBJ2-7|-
CASGYGWGRYF
TGTGCTAGTGGTTACGGATGGGGCCGGTACTTC
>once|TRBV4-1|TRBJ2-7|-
CASSQEGLAYEQYF
TGCGCCAGCAGCCAAGAGGGACTTGCCTACGAGCAGTACTTC
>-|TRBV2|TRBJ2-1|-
CASSPGAGSYNEQFF
TGTGCCAGCAGCCCGGGGGCGGGGAGTTACAATGAGCAGTTCTTC
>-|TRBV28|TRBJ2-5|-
CASSLVTGPETQYF
TGTGCCAGCAGTTTAGTGACCGGTCCCGAGACCCAGTACTTC
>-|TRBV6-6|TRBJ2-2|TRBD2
CASRRGTRLTGELFF
TGTGCCAGCAGGCGCGGGACTAGGTTAACCGGGGAGCTGTTTTTT
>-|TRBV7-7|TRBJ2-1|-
CASSLVMGESSYNEQFF
TGTGCTAGCAGCTTAGTAATGGGGGAGTCATCCTACAATGAGCAGTTCTTC
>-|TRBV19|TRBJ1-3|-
CASSVLRGFGNTIYF
TGTGCCAGTAGTGTCCTGCGAGGTTTTGGAAACACCATATATTTT
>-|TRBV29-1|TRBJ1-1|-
CSVGRWNTEAFF
TGCAGCGTGGGACGGTGGAACACTGAAGCTTTCTTT
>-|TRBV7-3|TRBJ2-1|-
CASSLSGPSAEQFF
TGTGCCAGCAGCTTAAGCGGGCCCTCTGCTGAGCAGTTCTTC
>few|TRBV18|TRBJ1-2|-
CASSPQGYYGYTF
TGTGCCAGCTCACCACAGGGGTACTATGGCTACACCTTC
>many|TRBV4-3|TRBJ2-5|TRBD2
CASSQALVGLSGRAPETQYF
TGCGCCAGCAGCCAAGCGCTCGTAGGGCTTAGCGGGAGGGCCCCAGAGACCCAGTACTTC